Sequencing of this T cell receptor (beta chain) was carried out in a study of T-cell memory formation after mild COVID-19. The study's findings and limits: Memory sampled before infection contained some responding clones, suggesting cross-reactive memory joined. CD4+ contracting clones were found mainly in CM and EM, and CD8+ ones in EMRA.

On this clonotype itself: Its target is unknown.

The length of the CDR3 is 15 residues. Per germline, CDR1 SGHDT and CDR2 YYEEEE. V lost 3 bases, J lost 3 bases, and 16 bases lay in between. Each CDR3 protein is one row after TCRdb ran MiXCR on the 5' RACE reads. This table has under 450,000 distinct CDR3 sequences, about 25% appearing once. The sample was PBMCs or a T cell subset sorted from them (not recorded which). This receptor was obtained from an adult woman who had mild COVID-19 (a few samples of this study predate the infection). Cell type and time point are not known. This chain connects TRBV5-6 to TRBJ2-7; D gene uncertain. The CDR3 DNA reads TGTGCCAGCAGCTGGAAATACATCCCAGGCTACGAGCAGTACTTC. Amino acids: CASSWKYIPGYEQYF.